Listed below are T cell receptor beta chains from one sample, sequenced in a study of blood T cell repertoires in COVID-19. The data were produced by immunoSEQ multiplex PCR, yet TCRdb's version contains in-frame clones alone and is incomplete. This sample has about half a million clones, with less than 90% found just once. The sample consisted of PBMCs or T cells enriched from blood (not recorded which). The receptors were sampled from a woman in her sixties who had recovered from COVID-19. Both conserved end residues are part of each CDR3. The order of the fields is V gene, clone size, J gene, D gene, CDR3 DNA, CDR3 protein. A D gene is named only where the DNA matches it firmly. Only some rows state a clone size, as once, few, many or a class for expanded clones.

TRBV6-1	NA	TRBJ1-2	TRBD1	TGTGCCAGCAGTGAACGTCGACAGGGCAATAACTATGGCTACACCTTC	CASSERRQGNNYGYTF
TRBV6-5	NA	TRBJ1-2	TRBD1	TGTGCCAGCCATGGACAGGGTGGCTATGGCTACACCTTC	CASHGQGGYGYTF
TRBV6-5	NA	TRBJ1-5	NA	TGTGCCAGCAGACAACAGGGACTAAGCAATCAGCCCCAGCATTTT	CASRQQGLSNQPQHF
TRBV9	NA	TRBJ2-3	NA	TGTGCCAGCAGCGTAGTGGGGGGTTTAGCAGATACGCAGTATTTT	CASSVVGGLADTQYF
TRBV12-3/TRBV12-4	NA	TRBJ1-6	NA	TGTGCCAGCAGATTTAGTAATTCACCCCTCCACTTT	CASRFSNSPLHF
TRBV5-8	once	TRBJ1-2	TRBD1	TGTGCCAGCAGCTCGGACAGGGCAAATCTCTATGGCTACACCTTC	CASSSDRANLYGYTF
TRBV6-1	few	TRBJ2-2	TRBD1	TGTGCCAGCAGTGAACCGGGGACAGCCACCGGGGAGCTGTTTTTT	CASSEPGTATGELFF
TRBV7-9	NA	TRBJ1-6	NA	TGTGCCAGCAGCTTAGCGCAGGGTTTACCACCCCTCCACTTT	CASSLAQGLPPLHF
TRBV6-7	NA	TRBJ1-4	NA	TGTGCCAGCAGTCCTACTACAGGATACCCAACTAATGAAAAACTGTTTTTT	CASSPTTGYPTNEKLFF
TRBV28	NA	TRBJ1-2	TRBD1	TGTGCCAGCAGTCGACTTGGGACAGGCTTCTATGGCTACACCTTC	CASSRLGTGFYGYTF
TRBV4-2	NA	TRBJ2-7	NA	TGTGCCAGCAGCCCCGGGGGATCCTACGAGCAGTACTTC	CASSPGGSYEQYF
TRBV11-2	NA	TRBJ1-4	NA	TGTGCCAGCAGCTTAGATCTGCGCCACGCTAATGAAAAACTGTTTTTT	CASSLDLRHANEKLFF
TRBV6-5	NA	TRBJ2-2	TRBD1	TGTGCCAGCAGTTACTCCGGGACAGGGAATCACGGGGAGCTGTTTTTT	CASSYSGTGNHGELFF
TRBV25-1	NA	TRBJ2-7	NA	TGTGCCAGCAGTGGTAGCTACGAGCAGTACTTC	CASSGSYEQYF
TRBV5-1	NA	TRBJ2-5	TRBD1	TGCGCCAGCAGCTTGGCCCAGGGGGATACCCAGTACTTC	CASSLAQGDTQYF
TRBV20-1	once	TRBJ1-5	NA	TGCAGTGCTAGTCAGGGGAGTTGGCAGCCCCAGCATTTT	CSASQGSWQPQHF
TRBV19	NA	TRBJ1-2	TRBD1	TGTGCCAGTAGTTTAAACCCATGGGACAGGGATTCGGATGGCTACACCTTC	CASSLNPWDRDSDGYTF
TRBV28	NA	TRBJ1-2	TRBD1	TGTGCCAGCAGTTCGATGGGACAGGGGTATGGCTACACCTTC	CASSSMGQGYGYTF
TRBV24-1	NA	TRBJ1-2	NA	TGTGCCACCAACAACGGACAGAACTATGGCTACACCTTC	CATNNGQNYGYTF
TRBV9	NA	TRBJ2-7	TRBD2	TGTGCCAGCAGCGCCTCTGGCCTCCCGGGAGGCGAGCAGTACTTC	CASSASGLPGGEQYF
TRBV9	NA	TRBJ1-4	NA	TGTGCCAGCAGCGTAGGGGGGCTTAATGAAAAACTGTTTTTT	CASSVGGLNEKLFF
TRBV11-2	NA	TRBJ2-1	TRBD2	TGTGCCAGCAGCTTACTAGCGGGGGGTTACAATGAGCAGTTCTTC	CASSLLAGGYNEQFF
TRBV18	NA	TRBJ1-1	NA	TGTGCCAGCGCCCTCCAGGGGAGAACTGAAGCTTTCTTT	CASALQGRTEAFF
TRBV4-1	once	TRBJ2-2	TRBD2	TGCGCCAGCAGCAGGGGTTCTATCGGGGGGGCTACCGGGGAGCTGTTTTTT	CASSRGSIGGATGELFF
TRBV2	few	TRBJ2-5	TRBD1	TGTGCCACTACGGGAAATAGGGGGCGAGAGGAGACCCAGTACTTC	CATTGNRGREETQYF
TRBV13	NA	TRBJ2-2	TRBD2	TGTGCCAGCAGCTCCTACAGGGGCGCGAGACTAGCGGGGGGCTCCACCGGGGAGCTGTTTTTT	CASSSYRGARLAGGSTGELFF
TRBV4-1	NA	TRBJ1-5	TRBD1	TGCGCCAGCAGCTCCGGACAGGGGGCTATTAGCAATCAGCCCCAGCATTTT	CASSSGQGAISNQPQHF
TRBV5-1	NA	TRBJ1-5	TRBD1	TGCGCCAGCAGCCCGGGGACAGGACCGGGGATGGGGCCCCAGCATTTT	CASSPGTGPGMGPQHF
TRBV6-5	few	TRBJ1-1	TRBD1	TGTGCCAGCAGTTATGGACAGGGGCCAGCTTTCTTT	CASSYGQGPAFF
TRBV6-4	NA	TRBJ1-6	TRBD1	TGTGCCAGCAGTGACACAGCAGGGGGATCCTATAATTCACCCCTCCACTTT	CASSDTAGGSYNSPLHF
TRBV2	NA	TRBJ1-6	TRBD1	TGTGCCAGCAGCGGCGGTCCCACAGGGGTAGGTTCACCCCTCCACTTT	CASSGGPTGVGSPLHF
TRBV18	once	TRBJ1-1	NA	TGTGCCAGCTCACCAGGAGCGGGCACTGAAGCTTTCTTT	CASSPGAGTEAFF
TRBV7-2	few	TRBJ2-7	TRBD1	TGTGCCAGCAGCTTAACCCCGGGACAGTCCTACGAGCAGTACTTC	CASSLTPGQSYEQYF
TRBV19	NA	TRBJ1-5	TRBD1	TGTGCCAGTAGTCCCATTATGGGACAGGGAGGTCAGCCCCAGCATTTT	CASSPIMGQGGQPQHF
TRBV10-3	NA	TRBJ2-1	TRBD1	TGTGCCATCAGTGGCAGGGGGACGGGGAATGAGCAGTTCTTC	CAISGRGTGNEQFF
TRBV5-8	NA	TRBJ2-7	NA	TGTGCCAGCAGCTACCCAGACACCTTCTACGAGCAGTACTTC	CASSYPDTFYEQYF
TRBV7-6	NA	TRBJ2-5	NA	TGTGCCAGCAGCTTAGCCCGGGAGACCCAGTACTTC	CASSLARETQYF
TRBV5-4	NA	TRBJ2-6	NA	TGTGCCAGCAGCTTGGGCTGGGAGTTCTTCTCTGGGGCCAACGTCCTGACTTTC	CASSLGWEFFSGANVLTF
TRBV10-3	NA	TRBJ2-5	NA	TGTGCCATCAGTCCTGGAGGGGGCAGGGAGACCCAGTACTTC	CAISPGGGRETQYF
TRBV2	once	TRBJ1-2	NA	TGTGCCAGCAGTGTCTCCACAGATCCACCCGGTGGCTACACCTTC	CASSVSTDPPGGYTF
TRBV19	NA	TRBJ2-7	TRBD1	TGTGCCAGTAGTACCCCTCCGGGACAGGGGGTACGCGAGCAGTACTTC	CASSTPPGQGVREQYF
TRBV15	NA	TRBJ1-2	NA	TGTGCCACCAGCAGAGGGCGGGGAGGGGGCTATGGCTACACCTTC	CATSRGRGGGYGYTF
TRBV19	NA	TRBJ1-1	TRBD1	TGTGCCACCCGGACAGGGGGGGGTGGTGAAGCTTTCTTT	CATRTGGGGEAFF
TRBV7-8	NA	TRBJ1-2	TRBD1	TGTGCCAGCAGCTCCTCCATCAGGGGGGATAATGGCTACACCTTC	CASSSSIRGDNGYTF
TRBV2	few	TRBJ1-5	TRBD1	TGTGCCAGCAGTTTACAGGGGGAAGGAAGTCAGCCCCAGCATTTT	CASSLQGEGSQPQHF
TRBV6-1	NA	TRBJ1-5	NA	TGTGCCAGCAGTGAAGCTGGGACTCTTCAGCCCCAGCATTTT	CASSEAGTLQPQHF
TRBV5-1	NA	TRBJ1-6	NA	TGCGCCAGCAGCTTGATCGGGGGAGGGTATGATTCACCCCTCCACTTT	CASSLIGGGYDSPLHF
TRBV2	NA	TRBJ1-5	NA	TGTGCCAGCAGCACAGGGAATGGAGATCAGCCCCAGCATTTT	CASSTGNGDQPQHF
TRBV3-1/TRBV3-2	NA	TRBJ1-2	NA	TGTGCCAGCAGGCAAGGGGCAGCCGCCTATGGCTACACCTTC	CASRQGAAAYGYTF
TRBV5-4	NA	TRBJ2-3	TRBD1	TGTGCCAGCAGATTGACAGGGGGGCTTGCAGATACGCAGTATTTT	CASRLTGGLADTQYF
TRBV7-2	NA	TRBJ2-3	TRBD2	TGTGCCAGCAGCATGGGACTAGCGGGGGTCCTTGTGCTTGGTACGCAGTATTTT	CASSMGLAGVLVLGTQYF
TRBV2	NA	TRBJ2-3	NA	TGTGCCAGCAGTGAAGACCGGGACACCAATACGCAGTATTTT	CASSEDRDTNTQYF
TRBV2	few	TRBJ2-7	TRBD2	TGTGCCAGCAGCCCGACTAGCGGGGGCGAGCAGTACTTC	CASSPTSGGEQYF
TRBV18	NA	TRBJ1-2	TRBD1	TGTGCCAGCTCACCACAAGGGACAGGGTCTGCTGACGGCTACACCTTC	CASSPQGTGSADGYTF
TRBV2	NA	TRBJ2-5	NA	TGTGCCAGCAATACACAGGGTATTCAAGAGACCCAGTACTTC	CASNTQGIQETQYF
TRBV30	NA	TRBJ1-5	NA	TGTGCCTGGAGTCCGGGGGGAAGCAATCAGCCCCAGCATTTT	CAWSPGGSNQPQHF
TRBV15	NA	TRBJ1-2	NA	TGTGCCACCAGCAGTGCAGTCGGGGGGCAATCCGGCTACACCTTC	CATSSAVGGQSGYTF
TRBV10-1	NA	TRBJ2-1	TRBD2	TGCGCCAGCAGTGATAGAAGAGGCGGGGGGGTGAATGAGCAGTTCTTC	CASSDRRGGGVNEQFF
TRBV29-1	NA	TRBJ2-1	TRBD2	TGCAGCGTTGAAGATAGCTCGTGGGAGGGGTCTTACAATGAGCAGTTCTTC	CSVEDSSWEGSYNEQFF